This entry is about one TCR beta chain. Its antigen is not identified. This sample is part of a study of cytomegalovirus exposure and HLA in healthy donors. Whole-study findings and limits: A few of the chains that were CMV-associated were confirmed in vitro to be specific for CMV antigens.

Primers for the PCR totalled 60 Vbeta and 13 Jbeta. TCRdb's table, derived via immunoSEQ multiplex PCR, lists solely in-frame clones and lacks some. The table lists roughly 200,000 clones, 75% to 90% of them singletons, with 0.25% to 0.4% in the top ten. Between the trimmed V and J ends, which lost 3 bases and 3 bases, there was a span of 12 bases. The CDR3 covers 14 residues. Germline assignment: CDR1 SGDLS and CDR2 YYNGEE. This TCR was recovered from a woman aged 25 to 45 in good health and CMV-seronegative. The chain joins TRBV9 to TRBJ1-1, with D possibly matching TRBD1 (6 bases). The sample consisted of PBMCs. The CDR3 DNA reads TGTGCCAGCAGCGAACAGGGAAGCCACACTGAAGCTTTCTTT. Translated, it gives CASSEQGSHTEAFF.